The 5 T cell receptor beta chains below were found in one sample sequenced in a study of T-cell reconstitution after alpha-beta-depleted transplantation in children (dated by TCRdb to the mid-2010s). Library generation was performed with PCR. Sequencer: Illumina HiSeq 2500. Molecular barcoding was employed in the preparation of TCR libraries, with unique molecular identifiers being used to normalize TCRbeta repertoire quantification. The raw public reads went through TCRdb reprocessing: fastp at Q25, MiXCR clone calling, in-frame beta chains kept. When rows share a CDR3 protein, they turn into one entry using the most common DNA and genes. The sample records more than 250,000 distinct CDR3 sequences, 9.9% of which are singletons. 10% of the sample is held by the ten biggest clonotypes. The specimen comprised PBMCs from the stem cell graft donor, sampled from the stem cell graft. These TCRs come from a human donor who donated a stem cell graft to a child with SCID.

The rearrangement joins TRBV27 to TRBJ2-7; D is ambiguous. Germline V lookup: CDR1 MNHEY, CDR2 SMNVEV (reference sequence). The ends were cut back, 5 bases at V and 0 bases at J, with 11 bases in the middle. CDR3 size: 14 residues. CDR3 DNA sequence: TGTGCCAGCAGTCCCGATAGGATCTCCTACGAGCAGTACTTC. Its translation is CASSPDRISYEQYF.

In its sample, this clonotype was seen a few times. The chain couples TRBV12-3 or TRBV12-4 to TRBJ2-1; D may correspond to TRBD1 or TRBD2 (5 bases each). This CDR3 is 15 amino acids long. The V end lost 6 bases, the J end lost 0 bases, and 12 bases lay between the germline ends. The CDR3 protein is CASRGPGSSYNEQFF. The DNA for the CDR3 is TGTGCCAGCAGGGGACCAGGTAGCTCCTACAATGAGCAGTTCTTC.

The J gene is TRBJ2-3, the V gene TRBV7-9; tentative D call: TRBD1 (6 bases). V was cut by 4 bases and J by 2 bases, with 13 bases left in between. CDR3 length equals 15 residues. Germline loops: CDR1 SEHNR, CDR2 FQNEAQ (reference sequence). CDR3 bases: TGTGCCAGCAGCTCTTGGACAGATGACACAGATACGCAGTATTTT. Translating gives CASSSWTDDTDTQYF.

This clonotype came up a few times. The chain is built from TRBV7-6 and TRBJ1-6; possibly TRBD1 for D (6 bases). The V end was cut by 0 bases, the J end by 7 bases, with 13 bases between. The CDR3 runs 16 residues. The germline V gene encodes CDR1 SGHVS and CDR2 FNYEAQ. CDR3 bases: TGTGCCAGCAGCTTAGCGCTGTCTGGGACAAATTCACCCCTCCACTTT. This translates into CASSLALSGTNSPLHF. Looking up the rest from reference TRBV7-6 and TRBJ1-6 gives the full variable domain: GAGVSQSPRYKVTKRGQDVALRCDPISGHVSLYWYRQALGQGPEFLTYFNYEAQQDKSGLPNDRFSAERPEGSISTLTIQRTEQRDSAMYRCASSLALSGTNSPLHFGNGTRLTVT.

Many counts were recorded for this clonotype. The J gene is TRBJ2-1, the V gene TRBV19; a possible D gene is TRBD1 (6 bases). Germline CDR1 reads LNHDA; CDR2 reads SQIVND (reference sequence). Trimming took off 4 bases at V and 9 bases at J, with 10 bases between the two ends. The CDR3 has 12 residues. The CDR3 DNA is TGTGCCAGTAGTAAACAGGGTGGTGAGCAGTTCTTC. Protein product: CASSKQGGEQFF.